Following are 23 T cell receptor beta chains from one sample sequenced in a study of early T cells in non-severe SARS-CoV-2 infection. Via MiXCR, TCRdb re-called the 5' RACE reads, giving one row per CDR3 protein. Of approximately 120,000 distinct CDR3 sequences listed, 15% are singletons. Sequenced: whole blood. The receptors shown here come from an adult who was a healthcare worker with PCR-confirmed SARS-CoV-2 infection or an uninfected control (not recorded which).

Comments on this clonotype: This may arise from a read error, as a much more abundant clone is one base away. The CDR3 here is CASSFGQKGTEAYF. CDR3 in DNA: TGTGCCAGCAGTTTTGGGCAAAAAGGCACTGAAGCTTACTTT. This sequence joins TRBV12-3 or TRBV12-4 and TRBJ1-1, with no clear D. The CDR3 consists of 14 residues.

This clonotype was seen a handful of times. The chain uses TRBV3-1 and TRBJ1-1, with D possibly matching TRBD1 (5 bases). CDR3 length: 15 residues. Germline lookup yields CDR1 LGHDT and CDR2 YNNKEL (reference sequence). V lost 1 base and J lost 1, with 10 bases in between. The CDR3 DNA reads TGTGCCAGCAGCCAAGGAGGGGCCGGGAACACTGAAGCTTTCTTT. It specifies CASSQGGAGNTEAFF.

This clonotype has just a few counts. The chain employs TRBV6-5 and TRBJ1-1; a possible D gene is TRBD1 (5 bases). V was clipped by 5 bases and J by 1 base, with 14 bases between them. This CDR3 region has 15 residues. Germline lookup yields CDR1 MNHEY and CDR2 SVGAGI. CDR3 DNA sequence: TGTGCCAGCAGTAGCCTGGGACGGAGGAACACTGAAGCTTTCTTT. Translating gives CASSSLGRRNTEAFF.

The chain combines TRBV6-4 with TRBJ2-3; D might be TRBD1 (6 bases). The ends were cut back, 8 bases at V and 3 bases at J, with 12 bases in the middle. This CDR3 spans 13 amino acids. Germline CDR1 is MRHNA and CDR2 is SNTAGT. For the CDR3, the DNA is TGTGCCAGCGATACCAGGGGTACAGATACGCAGTATTTT. Its translation is CASDTRGTDTQYF.

This chain uses TRBV19 with TRBJ1-5; D remains ambiguous. Germline lookup yields CDR1 LNHDA and CDR2 SQIVND (reference sequence). The CDR3 has 13 residues. Trimming shortened V by 7 bases and J by 0 bases, and 7 bases separated the two germline ends. CDR3 residues: CASTGYSNQPQHF. CDR3 in DNA: TGTGCCAGTACGGGCTATAGCAATCAGCCCCAGCATTTT.

The chain carries TRBV2 and TRBJ2-4; D is possibly TRBD2 (6 bases). Germline CDR1 SNHLY, CDR2 FYNNEI. V was shortened by 10 bases and J by 4 bases, with 11 bases between the two germline ends. The CDR3 loop spans 12 amino acids. The CDR3 DNA follows: TGTGCCAACCGGGACTCAAAAAACATTCAGTACTTC. It specifies CANRDSKNIQYF.

V is TRBV27 and J is TRBJ2-2; the D gene is possibly TRBD1 (6 bases). This CDR3 has 16 residues. Trimming took off 1 base at V and 0 bases at J, with 9 bases between the two ends. From germline, CDR1 is MNHEY and CDR2 SMNVEV (reference sequence). CDR3 amino acids: CASSLFGQTNTGELFF. The CDR3 DNA reads as TGTGCCAGCAGTTTATTCGGACAGACGAACACCGGGGAGCTGTTTTTT.

The chain links TRBV9 to TRBJ1-1; D call uncertain. Trimming cost V 1 base and J 0 bases, with 13 bases left between them. CDR3 length: 16 residues. The germline V gene encodes CDR1 SGDLS and CDR2 YYNGEE. The DNA of the CDR3 is TGTGCCAGCAGCGTATCGATAGGACCCATGAACACTGAAGCTTTCTTT. Translating gives CASSVSIGPMNTEAFF.

This clonotype has ten or more counts. The genes are TRBV6-1 and TRBJ2-1, with D possibly being TRBD1 (5 bases). The germline V gene encodes CDR1 MNHNS and CDR2 SASEGT. The CDR3 runs 14 residues. The V end was cut by 5 bases, the J end by 6 bases, with 14 bases between. The CDR3: CASSLRQPLNEQFF. CDR3 nucleotides: TGTGCCAGCAGTTTAAGACAGCCCCTCAATGAGCAGTTCTTC.

This clonotype was observed a few times. The V gene is TRBV27, the J gene TRBJ2-2; 8 bases fit TRBD1. Germline CDR1 is MNHEY and CDR2 is SMNVEV (reference sequence). J lost 6 bases, V lost 5 bases, and 8 bases had no gene match. The CDR3 runs to 15 residues. In DNA form, the CDR3 reads TGTGCCAGCAGTCTAGCCGGGACAGGATCCGGGGAGCTGTTTTTT. It yields the protein CASSLAGTGSGELFF.

The chain employs TRBV6-1 and TRBJ2-1; no definite D call. This CDR3 spans 13 amino acids. Trimming removed 9 bases from V and 0 bases from J, with 9 bases in between. CDR1 is MNHNS and CDR2 is SASEGT in the germline V gene. This chain's CDR3 is CASQDSSYNEQFF. DNA of the CDR3: TGTGCCAGTCAGGATAGCTCCTACAATGAGCAGTTCTTC.

Note on this clonotype: The conserved phenylalanine or tryptophan is not found at the CDR3 terminus, so this likely reflects a read error. CDR3 sequence: CASSPGTESYEQYS. Here the CDR3 DNA reads TGTGCCAGCTCACCGGGGACAGAATCCTACGAGCAGTACTCC. This rearrangement joins TRBV18 to TRBJ2-7; TRBD1 matches 7 bases. With V trimmed by 3 bases and J by 1 base, 3 bases remained unmatched. The CDR3 runs 14 residues. From germline, CDR1 is KGHSH and CDR2 LQKENI.

This clonotype has only a few counts. The CDR3 sequence: CASSSWDSPLHF. The CDR3 nucleotides are TGTGCCAGCAGTTCATGGGATTCACCCCTCCACTTT. The chain is built from TRBV12-3 or TRBV12-4 and TRBJ1-6; D gene ambiguous. The CDR3 length is 12 residues. V was trimmed by 4 bases and J by 8 bases, leaving 6 bases between them.

This clonotype was counted only a few times. The DNA for the CDR3 is TGTGCCAGCAGTCGGATTTCAACCAACAGGGGTTACGAGCAGTACTTC. This translates into CASSRISTNRGYEQYF. This chain links TRBV12-3 or TRBV12-4 with TRBJ2-7, with 7 bases fitting TRBD1. V lost 5 bases and J lost 4; bases outside the gene matches: 14. CDR3 length: 16 amino acids.

On this clonotype itself: Germline and junction disagree at one end, which may indicate a read error. The chain is built from TRBV7-8 and TRBJ2-3, with a tentative D call TRBD2 (5 bases). The germline V gene has CDR1 SGHVS and CDR2 FQNEAQ. This CDR3 contains 19 residues. CDR3 bases: TGTGCCAGCAGCTCGACCCCTGCCCGCTCTAGTTCTAGCACAAATACGCAGTATTTT. It encodes CASSSTPARSSSSTNTQYF.

This clonotype has more than one count but fewer than ten. The rearrangement joins TRBV18 to TRBJ2-2; unclear D gene. Germline CDR1 is KGHSH and CDR2 is LQKENI. Trimming shortened V by 6 bases and J by 2 bases, and 10 bases separated the two germline ends. The CDR3 is made up of 14 amino acids. Here the CDR3 DNA reads TGTGCCAGCTCCTTCTCACGAAACACCGGGGAGCTGTTTTTT. It specifies CASSFSRNTGELFF. Filled out from reference TRBV18 and TRBJ2-2, the complete variable domain reads NAGVMQNPRHLVRRRGQEARLRCSPMKGHSHVYWYRQLPEEGLKFMVYLQKENIIDESGMPKERFSAEFPKEGPSILRIQQVVRGDSAAYFCASSFSRNTGELFFGEGSRLTVL.

V and J are TRBV5-1 and TRBJ1-6; possible D gene TRBD1, 5 bases. The CDR3 runs to 14 residues. The V and J ends lost 0 bases and 8 bases respectively, with 9 bases between them. From germline, CDR1 is SGHRS and CDR2 YFSETQ. The CDR3 sequence is CASSLGRDDSPLHF. Here the CDR3 DNA reads TGCGCCAGCAGCTTGGGCAGGGACGATTCACCCCTCCACTTT.

This clonotype was detected a few times. CDR3 sequence: CASSRDSRPYEQYF. Written as DNA, the CDR3 is TGTGCCAGCTCACGGGACAGTCGACCCTACGAGCAGTACTTC. The gene calls are TRBV18 and TRBJ2-7; 7 bases are shared with TRBD1. V was clipped by 4 bases and J by 2 bases; unmatched bases: 5. CDR3 length: 14 residues. From germline, CDR1 is KGHSH and CDR2 LQKENI.

The chain is built from TRBV30 and TRBJ1-6, with a possible D match to TRBD1 (5 bases). From germline, CDR1 is GTSNPN and CDR2 SVGIG (reference sequence). The CDR3 length is 15 residues. V lost 2 bases, J lost 6 bases, and 14 bases lay in between. The CDR3 sequence: CAWSTHRGVNSPLHF. As DNA, the CDR3 is TGTGCCTGGAGTACCCATCGGGGGGTTAATTCACCCCTCCACTTT.

This clonotype has just a few counts. CDR3 coding DNA: TGTGCCAGCAGCGCCGGGACAGGGGGCTTCTATGGCTACACCTTC. Protein product: CASSAGTGGFYGYTF. This chain links TRBV9 with TRBJ1-2, with 12 bases that match TRBD1. Germline CDR1 SGDLS, CDR2 YYNGEE. The CDR3 has 15 amino acids. The ends lost 3 bases at V and 4 bases at J; junction bases unmatched: 4.

This clonotype showed up just a few times. J is TRBJ2-5 and V is TRBV19; 9 bases agree with TRBD1. Germline trimming cut 4 bases from V and 5 bases from J; bases unmatched to any gene: 8. The CDR3 is 15 amino acids. In germline, CDR1 is LNHDA, CDR2 SQIVND (reference sequence). In DNA, the CDR3 is TGTGCCAGTAGTACTTACAGGGGGCTTAGGGAGACCCAGTACTTC. Its translation: CASSTYRGLRETQYF.

This clonotype appeared a few times. The chain has TRBV18 and TRBJ1-2; tentatively, D is TRBD1 (5 bases). The CDR3 runs to 15 residues. Trimming removed 4 bases from V and 0 bases from J, with 12 bases in between. Germline V gene data show CDR1 as KGHSH and CDR2 as LQKENI. The CDR3 region is CASSLQGRANYGYTF. Written as DNA, the CDR3 is TGTGCCAGCTCACTTCAGGGACGAGCTAACTATGGCTACACCTTC.

V is TRBV2 and J is TRBJ1-5, with D possibly matching TRBD1 (6 bases). V gave up 7 bases and J gave up 8 bases, with 18 bases separating them. CDR1 and CDR2 (germline): SNHLY, FYNNEI. The CDR3 spans 14 residues. The CDR3 is CASTRRGALEPQHF. In nucleotides, the CDR3 is TGTGCCAGCACCCGGCGGGGGGCTCTGGAGCCCCAGCATTTT.